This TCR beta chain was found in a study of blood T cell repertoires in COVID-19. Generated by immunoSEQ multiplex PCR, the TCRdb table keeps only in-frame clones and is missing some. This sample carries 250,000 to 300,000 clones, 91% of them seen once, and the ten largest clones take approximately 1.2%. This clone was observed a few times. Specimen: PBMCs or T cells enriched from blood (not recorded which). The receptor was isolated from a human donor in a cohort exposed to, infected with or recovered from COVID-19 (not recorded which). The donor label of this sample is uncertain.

The CDR3 loop is CASSPRVGLAVYNEQFF. The CDR3 bases are TGTGCCAGCAGCCCCCGCGTGGGACTAGCGGTTTACAATGAGCAGTTCTTC. The rearrangement uses TRBV7-9 and TRBJ2-1; 11 bases align to TRBD2. Losses at the gene ends were 5 bases for V and 4 bases for J; bases not matched to a gene: 10. CDR1 and CDR2 (germline): SEHNR, FQNEAQ (reference sequence). The CDR3 is 17 amino acids.